These T cell receptor beta chains were read from a single sample in a study of T-cell memory formation after mild COVID-19. TCRdb ran MiXCR on the 5' RACE reads and lists one entry per CDR3 protein. This sample has approximately 150,000 distinct CDR3 sequences; around 5.8% occur once, and the top ten carry roughly 1.9%. Sequencing was performed on PBMCs or a T cell subset sorted from them (not recorded which). All receptors derive from an adult woman who had mild COVID-19 (a few samples of this study predate the infection). Cell type and time point are not known. CDR3s include the opening cysteine and the closing phenylalanine or tryptophan. D genes are given only for firm matches. Only some rows state a clone size, as once, few, many or a class for expanded clones.

DNA	CDR3	J	D	length	V	size
TGTGCCAGCAGTCGCCCGTATCCTGGCTACTACGAGCAGTACTTC	CASSRPYPGYYEQYF	TRBJ2-7	-	15	TRBV6-2/TRBV6-3	few
TGTGCCAGCAGCCCCGGGACAGGGAACACCGGGGAGCTGTTTTTT	CASSPGTGNTGELFF	TRBJ2-2	TRBD1	15	TRBV7-3	many
TGTGCCAGCAGTTTTACCAATGCAGATACGCAGTATTTT	CASSFTNADTQYF	TRBJ2-3	-	13	TRBV12-3/TRBV12-4	few
TGCGCCAGCAGCTCAGGTGGACAGGGCTTCAAGGAGACCCAGTACTTC	CASSSGGQGFKETQYF	TRBJ2-5	TRBD1	16	TRBV5-1	few
TGTGCCAGCAGCTTAATGGGACAGGCAAACACCGGGGAGCTGTTTTTT	CASSLMGQANTGELFF	TRBJ2-2	TRBD1	16	TRBV7-3	-
TGTGCCAGCAGTGAAGCGACGGCAGGCATAGGTCAGCCCCAGCATTTT	CASSEATAGIGQPQHF	TRBJ1-5	-	16	TRBV6-1	few
TGTGCCAGCGGCCTTCTTACTCCTCAAGAGACCCAGTACTTC	CASGLLTPQETQYF	TRBJ2-5	-	14	TRBV2	few
TGTGCCATCAGTGAGTCAACCGGGGGGAATAGCAATCAGCCCCAGCATTTT	CAISESTGGNSNQPQHF	TRBJ1-5	-	17	TRBV10-3	many
TGTGCCAGCAGCCGCCCCAGTAACACTGAAGCTTTCTTT	CASSRPSNTEAFF	TRBJ1-1	-	13	TRBV13	few
TGTGCCAGCAGCTACCAGGGACGCCAAGAGACCCAGTACTTC	CASSYQGRQETQYF	TRBJ2-5	-	14	TRBV25-1	many
TGTGCCAGCAGTTTCTTGGACATGAGTGAGGCTTTCTTT	CASSFLDMSEAFF	TRBJ1-1	-	13	TRBV12-3/TRBV12-4	-
TGTGCCACCAGTGAGCGGGGGCTAGCTGGTTACAATGAGCAGTTCTTC	CATSERGLAGYNEQFF	TRBJ2-1	-	16	TRBV24-1	-
TGCAGCGTGGCGGGGGGTGGGGCCCTTTCTTCCTACGAGCAGTACTTC	CSVAGGGALSSYEQYF	TRBJ2-7	TRBD2	16	TRBV29-1	-
TGTGCCAGCAGTGAATTGGCTGGGGGGAACACTGAAGCTTTCTTT	CASSELAGGNTEAFF	TRBJ1-1	-	15	TRBV2	-
TGCGCCAGCAGCTTGACAGGGGGCGAGCAGTACTTC	CASSLTGGEQYF	TRBJ2-7	TRBD1	12	TRBV5-1	many
TGTGCCAGCAGTCCTACTTCTTACAATGAGCAGTTCTTC	CASSPTSYNEQFF	TRBJ2-1	-	13	TRBV12-3/TRBV12-4	once
TGTGCCAGCTCACCGTCAGGGAGCGAGCAGTACTTC	CASSPSGSEQYF	TRBJ2-7	-	12	TRBV18	many
TGTGCCAGCAGCCGAACAAATACAGAATCCAATGAGCAGTTCTTC	CASSRTNTESNEQFF	TRBJ2-1	-	15	TRBV3-1	many
TGTGCCAGTAGTGTGGACAGGGTACACTCTGGCTACACCTTC	CASSVDRVHSGYTF	TRBJ1-2	TRBD1	14	TRBV19	-
TGCGCCAGCAGCCAGGAGGGGGGCCGCATAGCCGAGACCCAGTACTTC	CASSQEGGRIAETQYF	TRBJ2-5	-	16	TRBV4-3	few
TGCAGCGTGCTTGACAGGGCAAGCGCCTACAATGAGCAGTTCTTC	CSVLDRASAYNEQFF	TRBJ2-1	TRBD1	15	TRBV29-1	-
TGCGCCAGCAGCTTGTCCAGGACAGGGAGCACAGATACGCAGTATTTT	CASSLSRTGSTDTQYF	TRBJ2-3	TRBD1	16	TRBV5-1	few
TGTGCCAGCAGCTCAAAACAGGGGATCCCTGGGGCCAACGTCCTGACTTTC	CASSSKQGIPGANVLTF	TRBJ2-6	TRBD1	17	TRBV7-9	-
TGCGCCAGCAGCCTGGGACTAGCGGGGGGGATAGCCAAAAACATTCAGTACTTC	CASSLGLAGGIAKNIQYF	TRBJ2-4	TRBD2	18	TRBV4-1	-
TGCAGTGCTAAAGCAGGACGCTTCGAGCAGTACTTC	CSAKAGRFEQYF	TRBJ2-7	-	12	TRBV20-1	many
TGTGCCAGCAGGACAGGGGGCTGGAACACTGAAGCTTTCTTT	CASRTGGWNTEAFF	TRBJ1-1	TRBD1	14	TRBV6-6	few
TGTGCCAGCACGGTATATACTGAAGCTTTCTTT	CASTVYTEAFF	TRBJ1-1	-	11	TRBV2	few
TGTGCCAGCAGCTTAGTAGGGCGTGAAGCTTTCTTT	CASSLVGREAFF	TRBJ1-1	-	12	TRBV7-9	-
TGTGCCAGCAGCCCCTCGGCGGGGTACAATGAGCAGTTCTTC	CASSPSAGYNEQFF	TRBJ2-1	-	14	TRBV7-3	many
TGTGCCAGCTTAGCCCTATCTTCGGGGCCCTCCTACGAGCAGTACTTC	CASLALSSGPSYEQYF	TRBJ2-7	-	16	TRBV27	many
TGCGCCAGCAAGGGCTATTCGAACACCGGGGAGCTGTTTTTT	CASKGYSNTGELFF	TRBJ2-2	-	14	TRBV5-1	many
TGTGCCAGCAGTTTTCAGGGGGGCGCCCAGCATTTT	CASSFQGGAQHF	TRBJ1-5	TRBD1	12	TRBV27	few
TGTGCCACTTCAGACAGGGCGGGCTACACCTTC	CATSDRAGYTF	TRBJ1-2	TRBD1	11	TRBV6-6	once
TGTGCCAGCAGCTTAGGGACTATAGCGGGAGAGGCCTACAATGAGCAGTTCTTC	CASSLGTIAGEAYNEQFF	TRBJ2-1	TRBD2	18	TRBV11-3	-
TGTGCCAGCAGCCTGTACGATGAGCAGTTCTTC	CASSLYDEQFF	TRBJ2-1	-	11	TRBV7-9	many
TGTGCCAGCAGCTCCACTAGATGGTCCTACAATGAGCAGTTCTTC	CASSSTRWSYNEQFF	TRBJ2-1	-	15	TRBV7-6	-
TGCAGTGCTACTAGCGCCCGAGAGACCCAGTACTTC	CSATSARETQYF	TRBJ2-5	-	12	TRBV20-1	few
TGCGCCAGCAGCCAAGACGACGCGGCCAAAAACATTCAGTACTTC	CASSQDDAAKNIQYF	TRBJ2-4	-	15	TRBV4-1	many
TGTGCCAGCAGTTTAGTCCCGAGCTCTGGAAACACCATATATTTT	CASSLVPSSGNTIYF	TRBJ1-3	-	15	TRBV12-3/TRBV12-4	-
TGCGCCAGCAGTCCTCGACCGCCTGGCTCTGGAAACACCATATATTTT	CASSPRPPGSGNTIYF	TRBJ1-3	-	16	TRBV5-1	few
TGTGCCAGCAACGACCGTCACACTGAAGCTTTCTTT	CASNDRHTEAFF	TRBJ1-1	-	12	TRBV6-2/TRBV6-3	-
TGTGCCAGCAGCCTGAGCATCCCTCAATCGGGGCAGTTCTTC	CASSLSIPQSGQFF	TRBJ2-1	-	14	TRBV7-9	many
TGTGCCAGCGTTAGTAGGACAAGCTACGAGCAGTACTTC	CASVSRTSYEQYF	TRBJ2-7	-	13	TRBV6-5	few
TGTGCCAGCAGCCAAGAGTTGAGGAACACTGAAGCTTTCTTT	CASSQELRNTEAFF	TRBJ1-1	-	14	TRBV4-2	few
TGTGCCAGCAGTGAACGGCAGTTTTTCGGGGAGCTGTTTTTT	CASSERQFFGELFF	TRBJ2-2	-	14	TRBV6-1	few